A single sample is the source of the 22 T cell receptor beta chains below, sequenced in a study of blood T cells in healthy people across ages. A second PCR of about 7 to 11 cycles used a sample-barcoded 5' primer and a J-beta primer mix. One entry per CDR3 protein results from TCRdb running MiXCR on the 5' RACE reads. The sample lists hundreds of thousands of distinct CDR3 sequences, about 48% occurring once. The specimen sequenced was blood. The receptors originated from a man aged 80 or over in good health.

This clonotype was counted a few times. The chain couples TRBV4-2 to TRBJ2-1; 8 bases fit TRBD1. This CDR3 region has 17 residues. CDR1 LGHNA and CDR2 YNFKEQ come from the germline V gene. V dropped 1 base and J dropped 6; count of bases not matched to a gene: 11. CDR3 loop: CASSQVAGQGFSNEQFF. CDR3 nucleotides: TGTGCCAGCAGCCAAGTCGCCGGACAGGGATTCTCCAATGAGCAGTTCTTC.

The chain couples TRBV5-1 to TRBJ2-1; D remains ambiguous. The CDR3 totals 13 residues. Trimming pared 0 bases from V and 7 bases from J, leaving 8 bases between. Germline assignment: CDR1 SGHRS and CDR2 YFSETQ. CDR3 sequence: CASSLAFGNEQFF. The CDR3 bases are TGCGCCAGCAGCTTGGCCTTTGGGAATGAGCAGTTCTTC.

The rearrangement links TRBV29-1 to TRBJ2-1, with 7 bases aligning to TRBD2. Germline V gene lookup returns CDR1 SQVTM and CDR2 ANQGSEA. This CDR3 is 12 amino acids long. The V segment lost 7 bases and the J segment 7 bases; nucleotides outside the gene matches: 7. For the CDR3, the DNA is TGCAGCGGGAGGAGGGAGGGGAATGAGCAGTTCTTC. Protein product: CSGRREGNEQFF.

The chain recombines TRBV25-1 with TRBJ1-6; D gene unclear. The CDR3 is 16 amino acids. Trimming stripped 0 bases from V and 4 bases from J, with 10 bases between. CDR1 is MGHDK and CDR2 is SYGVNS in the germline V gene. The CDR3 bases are TGTGCCAGCAGTGAATATTTGGCGGAATATAATTCACCCCTCCACTTT. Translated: CASSEYLAEYNSPLHF.

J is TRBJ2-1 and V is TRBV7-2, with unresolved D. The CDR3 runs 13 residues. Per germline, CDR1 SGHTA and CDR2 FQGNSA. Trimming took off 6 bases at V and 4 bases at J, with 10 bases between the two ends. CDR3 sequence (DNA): TGTGCCAGCAGACGAGACACTTACAATGAGCAGTTCTTC. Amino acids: CASRRDTYNEQFF.

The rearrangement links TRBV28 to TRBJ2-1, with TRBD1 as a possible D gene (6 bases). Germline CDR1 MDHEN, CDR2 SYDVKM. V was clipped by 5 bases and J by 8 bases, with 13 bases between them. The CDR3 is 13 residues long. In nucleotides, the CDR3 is TGTGCCAGCAGTAAACAGGGCAGGGATGAGCAGTTCTTC. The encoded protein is CASSKQGRDEQFF.

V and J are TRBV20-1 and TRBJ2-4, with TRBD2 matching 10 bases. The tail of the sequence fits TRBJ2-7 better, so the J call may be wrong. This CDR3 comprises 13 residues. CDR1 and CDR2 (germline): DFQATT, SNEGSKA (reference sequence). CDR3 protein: CSAERTSGYEQYF. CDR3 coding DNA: TGCAGTGCTGAACGGACTAGCGGCTACGAGCAGTACTTC.

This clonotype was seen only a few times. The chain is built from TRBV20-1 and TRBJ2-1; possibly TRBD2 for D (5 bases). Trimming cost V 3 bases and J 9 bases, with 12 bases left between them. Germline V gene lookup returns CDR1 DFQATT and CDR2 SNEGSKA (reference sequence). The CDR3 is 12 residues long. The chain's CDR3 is CSASGGVPEQFF. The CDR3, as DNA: TGCAGTGCTAGCGGAGGCGTACCTGAGCAGTTCTTC.

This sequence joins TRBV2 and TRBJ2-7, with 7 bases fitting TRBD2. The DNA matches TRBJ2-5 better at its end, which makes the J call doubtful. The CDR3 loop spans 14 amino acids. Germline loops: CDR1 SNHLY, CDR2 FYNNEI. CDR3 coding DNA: TGTGCCAGCAAGGTGCGGGAGAGCGCAGGGACCCAGTACTTC. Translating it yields CASKVRESAGTQYF.

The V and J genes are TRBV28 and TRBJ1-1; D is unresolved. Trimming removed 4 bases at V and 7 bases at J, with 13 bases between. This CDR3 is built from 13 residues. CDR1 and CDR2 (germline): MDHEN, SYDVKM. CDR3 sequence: CASSSRMLGEAFF. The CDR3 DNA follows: TGTGCCAGCAGTTCGAGGATGTTGGGTGAAGCTTTCTTT.

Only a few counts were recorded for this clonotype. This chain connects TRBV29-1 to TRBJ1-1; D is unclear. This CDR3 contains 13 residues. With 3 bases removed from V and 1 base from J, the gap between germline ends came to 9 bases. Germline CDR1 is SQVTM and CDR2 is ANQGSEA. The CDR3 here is CSVERGSNTEAFF. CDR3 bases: TGCAGCGTTGAGAGAGGGTCGAACACTGAAGCTTTCTTT. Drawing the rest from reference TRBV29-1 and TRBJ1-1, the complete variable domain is SAVISQKPSRDICQRGTSLTIQCQVDSQVTMMFWYRQQPGQSLTLIATANQGSEATYESGFVIDKFPISRPNLTFSTLTVSNMSPEDSSIYLCSVERGSNTEAFFGQGTRLTVV.

CDR3 DNA sequence: TGCGCCAGCAGCCCGGTAGGTCCTTCTAACAATCAGCCCCAGCATTTT. Amino acids: CASSPVGPSNNQPQHF. The chain has TRBV5-1 and TRBJ1-5; D call uncertain. Germline CDR1 SGHRS, CDR2 YFSETQ. Trimming cost V 4 bases and J 3 bases, with 17 bases left between them. This CDR3 has 16 residues.

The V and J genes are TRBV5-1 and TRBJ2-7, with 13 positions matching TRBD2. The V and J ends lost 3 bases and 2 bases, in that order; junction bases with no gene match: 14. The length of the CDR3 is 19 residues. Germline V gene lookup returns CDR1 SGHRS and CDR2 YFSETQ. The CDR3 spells CASSSFPGLAGLRPYEQYF. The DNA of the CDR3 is TGCGCCAGCAGCTCGTTTCCGGGACTAGCGGGATTACGTCCCTACGAGCAGTACTTC.

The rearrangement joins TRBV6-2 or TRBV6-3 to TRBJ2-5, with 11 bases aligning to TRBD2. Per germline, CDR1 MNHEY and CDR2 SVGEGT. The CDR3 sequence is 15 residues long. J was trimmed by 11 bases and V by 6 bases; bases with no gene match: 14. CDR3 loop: CASSLAGGPNNEQYF. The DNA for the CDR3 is TGTGCCAGCAGCTTAGCGGGAGGGCCGAACAATGAGCAGTACTTC.

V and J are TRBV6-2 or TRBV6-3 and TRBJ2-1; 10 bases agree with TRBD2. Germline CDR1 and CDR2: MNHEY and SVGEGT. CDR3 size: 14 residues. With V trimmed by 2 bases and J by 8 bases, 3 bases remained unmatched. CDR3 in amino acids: CASSYLAGAYEQFF. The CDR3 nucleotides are TGTGCCAGCAGTTACCTAGCGGGAGCCTATGAGCAGTTCTTC.

The CDR3 sequence: CASSLDGGTSTDTQYF. In DNA, the CDR3 is TGCGCCAGCAGCCTCGACGGGGGCACTAGCACAGATACGCAGTATTTT. The rearrangement uses TRBV5-1 and TRBJ2-3, with D perhaps given as TRBD1 or TRBD2 (6 bases each). CDR1 and CDR2 (germline): SGHRS, YFSETQ. The CDR3 contains 16 residues. Trimming stripped 4 bases from V and 0 bases from J, with 15 bases between.

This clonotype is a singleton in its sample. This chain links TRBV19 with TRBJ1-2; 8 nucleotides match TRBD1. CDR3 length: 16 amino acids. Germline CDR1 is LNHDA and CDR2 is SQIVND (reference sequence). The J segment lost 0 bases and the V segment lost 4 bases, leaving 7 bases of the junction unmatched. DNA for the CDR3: TGTGCCAGTAGTACCAGACAGGGGCGTCCTAACTATGGCTACACCTTC. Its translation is CASSTRQGRPNYGYTF.

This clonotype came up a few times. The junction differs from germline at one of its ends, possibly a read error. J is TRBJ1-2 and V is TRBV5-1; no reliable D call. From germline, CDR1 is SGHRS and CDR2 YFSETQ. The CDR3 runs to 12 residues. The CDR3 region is CASSSTAYDYTF. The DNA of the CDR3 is TGCGCCAGCAGCTCGACGGCCTATGACTACACCTTC.

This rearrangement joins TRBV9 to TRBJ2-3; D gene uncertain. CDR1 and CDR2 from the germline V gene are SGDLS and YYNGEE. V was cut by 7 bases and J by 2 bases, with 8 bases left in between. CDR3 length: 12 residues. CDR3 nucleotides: TGTGCCAGCGGAAGGGACACAGATACGCAGTATTTT. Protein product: CASGRDTDTQYF.

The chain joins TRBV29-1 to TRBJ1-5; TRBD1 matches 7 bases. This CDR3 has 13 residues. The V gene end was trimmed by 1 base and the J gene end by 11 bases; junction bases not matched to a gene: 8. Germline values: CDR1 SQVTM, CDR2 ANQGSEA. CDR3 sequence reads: CSVEGQGQETQHF. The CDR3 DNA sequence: TGCAGCGTTGAAGGACAGGGCCAAGAGACCCAGCATTTT.

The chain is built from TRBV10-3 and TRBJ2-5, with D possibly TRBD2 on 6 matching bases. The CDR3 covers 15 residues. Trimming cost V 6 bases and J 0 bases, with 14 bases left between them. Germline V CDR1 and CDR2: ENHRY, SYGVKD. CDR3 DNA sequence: TGTGCCATCAGGGGGGAACCGGGAGACCAAGAGACCCAGTACTTC. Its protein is CAIRGEPGDQETQYF.

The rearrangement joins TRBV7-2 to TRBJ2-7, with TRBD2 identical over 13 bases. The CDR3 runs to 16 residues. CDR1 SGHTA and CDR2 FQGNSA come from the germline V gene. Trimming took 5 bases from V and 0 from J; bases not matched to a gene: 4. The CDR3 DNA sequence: TGTGCCAGCAGCGCCAGGACTAGCGGGAGCTCCTACGAGCAGTACTTC. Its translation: CASSARTSGSSYEQYF.